The 21 T cell receptor beta chains below all came from one sample that was sequenced in a study of blood T cell repertoires in COVID-19. TCRdb keeps only in-frame clones here, not all; method: immunoSEQ multiplex PCR. Among more than 25,000 clones listed, around 87% were seen once. Sample: peripheral blood. These receptors originate from a man aged 50-60 years with active COVID-19.

V is TRBV27 and J is TRBJ1-2; 7 nucleotides match TRBD1. The CDR3 has 15 residues. Per the germline V gene, CDR1 is MNHEY and CDR2 is SMNVEV (reference sequence). J was trimmed by 4 bases and V by 5 bases; bases with no gene match: 10. CDR3 amino acids: CASSPGQWESYGYTF. DNA of the CDR3: TGTGCCAGCAGTCCGGGACAGTGGGAAAGCTATGGCTACACCTTC.

The chain is built from TRBV6-1 and TRBJ1-2; no clear D gene. The CDR3 loop spans 13 amino acids. With 2 bases removed from V and 4 bases from J, the gap between germline ends came to 8 bases. Per germline, CDR1 MNHNS and CDR2 SASEGT. The CDR3 loop reads CASSEQRSYGYTF. CDR3 DNA: TGTGCCAGCAGTGAACAGAGGAGCTATGGCTACACCTTC.

The chain combines TRBV19 with TRBJ1-5; D gene ambiguous. The CDR3 is 16 residues long. CDR1 is LNHDA, CDR2 SQIVND, per germline (reference sequence). Trimming cost V 1 base and J 6 bases, with 16 bases left between them. CDR3 loop: CASSIGGSGFGQPQHF. CDR3 nucleotides: TGTGCCAGTAGTATAGGTGGTTCTGGTTTCGGTCAGCCCCAGCATTTT.

The chain combines TRBV9 with TRBJ2-7; no reliable D call. CDR3 length: 14 amino acids. Germline loops: CDR1 SGDLS, CDR2 YYNGEE. Trimming removed 0 bases from V and 0 bases from J, with 7 bases in between. CDR3 sequence reads: CASSVVGCSYEQYV. CDR3 sequence (DNA): TGTGCCAGCAGCGTAGTGGGCTGCTCCTACGAGCAGTACGTC.

The V call is TRBV4-1, the J call TRBJ2-1; the D gene is possibly TRBD2 (5 bases). CDR3 length: 19 residues. V lost 5 bases and J 0 bases, leaving 23 bases between the germline ends. From germline, CDR1 is MGHRA and CDR2 YSYEKL. CDR3 DNA: TGCGCCAGCAGCTTACACCAGGTTCGGGGTCCAAGCTCCTACAATGAGCAGTTCTTC. Protein: CASSLHQVRGPSSYNEQFF.

This chain connects TRBV6-5 to TRBJ1-1, with unresolved D. With 2 bases removed from V and 6 bases from J, the gap between germline ends came to 10 bases. The CDR3 loop spans 13 amino acids. The germline gives CDR1 MNHEY, CDR2 SVGAGI. The CDR3 is CASSYPGRAEAFF. CDR3 coding DNA: TGTGCCAGCAGTTACCCCGGCCGGGCTGAAGCTTTCTTT.

The CDR3 loop reads CASKPRADTQYF. DNA for the CDR3: TGTGCCAGCAAACCCAGGGCAGATACGCAGTATTTT. The rearrangement links TRBV6-6 to TRBJ2-3; TRBD1 is a possible D gene (5 bases). CDR1 is MNHNY, CDR2 SVGAGI, per germline (reference sequence). The CDR3 is made up of 12 amino acids. Trimming took off 7 bases at V and 4 bases at J, with 9 bases between the two ends.

The CDR3 is CASRQTEGTEAFF. CDR3 sequence (DNA): TGTGCCAGCAGACAGACGGAGGGGACTGAAGCTTTCTTT. This chain links TRBV2 with TRBJ1-1; tentatively, D is TRBD1 (5 bases). The V and J ends lost 6 bases and 5 bases respectively, with 13 bases between them. Germline V CDR1 and CDR2: SNHLY, FYNNEI. The CDR3 has 13 residues.

The chain uses TRBV19 and TRBJ2-1, with 7 bases matching TRBD2. J gave up 3 bases and V 9 bases, and 14 bases lay outside the gene matches. The CDR3 contains 16 residues. CDR1 is LNHDA and CDR2 is SQIVND in the germline V gene (reference sequence). The CDR3 DNA sequence: TGTGCCAGAACCAGGCTAGCGGTGGAGGTCTACAATGAGCAGTTCTTC. Its protein product is CARTRLAVEVYNEQFF.

The V gene is TRBV19, the J gene TRBJ1-5; 7 bases fit TRBD1. The CDR3 consists of 16 residues. Germline-derived CDR1 and CDR2 are LNHDA and SQIVND (reference sequence). Germline trimming cut 5 bases from V and 4 bases from J; bases unmatched to any gene: 11. CDR3 sequence: CASSPGRGRPNQPQHF. CDR3 nucleotide sequence: TGTGCCAGTAGTCCCGGGAGGGGGCGACCTAATCAGCCCCAGCATTTT.

The chain combines TRBV24-1 with TRBJ2-7; 10 bases fit TRBD1. The CDR3 is made up of 16 amino acids. The germline V gene has CDR1 KGHDR and CDR2 SFDVKD. The trim removed 3 bases at V and 2 bases at J, leaving 6 bases unmatched. The CDR3 region has the DNA TGTGCCACCAGTGATCCAACCGGGACAGGGGCCTACGAGCAGTACTTC. Its protein is CATSDPTGTGAYEQYF.

This clone came up a few times. The chain employs TRBV9 and TRBJ2-7, with D perhaps TRBD1 (6 bases). The V and J ends lost 0 bases and 5 bases respectively, with 9 bases between them. The length of the CDR3 is 13 residues. Looked up from germline, CDR1 is SGDLS and CDR2 is YYNGEE. CDR3 nucleotide sequence: TGTGCCAGCAGCGTAGTTGGGGGCCACGAGCAGTACTTC. The encoded protein is CASSVVGGHEQYF.

The chain carries TRBV19 and TRBJ2-1; 9 bases map to TRBD1. V lost 4 bases, J lost 4 bases, and 8 bases stayed unmatched. The CDR3 has 16 amino acids. Germline CDR1 and CDR2: LNHDA and SQIVND (reference sequence). Here the CDR3 reads CASSTIGQGLYNEQFF. The CDR3 nucleotides are TGTGCCAGTAGTACGATTGGACAGGGGTTATACAATGAGCAGTTCTTC.

The genes are TRBV3-1 (or the pseudogene TRBV3-2) and TRBJ2-7; 9 bases map to TRBD1. The germline CDR1 and CDR2 sequences are LGHDT and YNNKEL (reference sequence). The CDR3 totals 15 residues. The junction had 8 bases not matched to a gene; V was cut back by 6 bases and J by 2 bases. The CDR3, as DNA: TGTGCCAGCAGGCAGGCTGGGACAGGGCCCTACGAGCAGTACTTC. It translates to CASRQAGTGPYEQYF.

The chain employs TRBV4-3 and TRBJ2-1; 10 positions match TRBD1. The CDR3 length is 17 residues. Germline CDR1 LGHNA, CDR2 YSLEER. V was clipped by 0 bases and J by 6 bases; unmatched bases: 8. CDR3 coding DNA: TGCGCCAGCAGCCAAGATCCGCGTCGGACAGGGGGCAATGAGCAGTTCTTC. Translating gives CASSQDPRRTGGNEQFF.

This clone showed up just once. The chain carries TRBV12-5 and TRBJ2-2; 8 positions match TRBD2. With 1 base clipped from V and 5 bases from J, the junction kept 3 bases outside the gene matches. Germline CDR1 reads LGHNT; CDR2 reads FRNRAP. The CDR3 length is 15 residues. The CDR3 region has the DNA TGTGCTAGTGGTTTGGCGGCGGGAGGTACCGGGGAGCTGTTTTTT. Amino acid sequence: CASGLAAGGTGELFF.

This chain's CDR3 is CASSGGTGGTNYGYTF. CDR3 bases: TGTGCCAGCAGCGGGGGGACAGGGGGTACTAACTATGGCTACACCTTC. V gene TRBV5-5 combines with J gene TRBJ1-2; the match to TRBD1 covers 11 bases. The germline gives CDR1 SGHKS, CDR2 YYEKEE (reference sequence). V was pared by 4 bases and J by 0 bases, with 5 bases of the junction left unmatched. The CDR3 runs 16 residues.

V gene TRBV5-1 combines with J gene TRBJ2-2; the D is unclear. The V gene lost 3 bases and the J gene lost 9 bases, with 12 bases spanning the gap. The CDR3 is 13 amino acids. CDR1 and CDR2 (germline): SGHRS, YFSETQ. The CDR3 bases are TGCGCCAGCAGCTCCGCCAACTCATGGGAGCTGTTTTTT. Translation: CASSSANSWELFF.

V is TRBV2 and J is TRBJ2-2; 9 bases map to TRBD1. The J segment lost 4 bases and the V segment lost 7 bases, leaving 4 bases of the junction unmatched. The CDR3 loop spans 14 amino acids. Germline V gene data show CDR1 as SNHLY and CDR2 as FYNNEI. CDR3 bases: TGTGCCAGCACACAGGGGGCTGTCACCGGGGAGCTGTTTTTT. Its translation: CASTQGAVTGELFF. The whole variable domain, filled in from reference TRBV2 and TRBJ2-2, reads EPEVTQTPSHQVTQMGQEVILRCVPISNHLYFYWYRQILGQKVEFLVSFYNNEISEKSEIFDDQFSVERPDGSNFTLKIRSTKLEDSAMYFCASTQGAVTGELFFGEGSRLTVL.

The genes are TRBV29-1 and TRBJ1-4, with 12 bases that match TRBD1. The germline CDR1 and CDR2 sequences are SQVTM and ANQGSEA. This CDR3 region has 16 residues. Losses at the gene ends were 5 bases for V and 7 bases for J; bases not matched to a gene: 11. CDR3 sequence (DNA): TGCAGCGTTTTAGGGACAGGGGGCTTTATGGGTGAAAAACTGTTTTTT. Encoded protein: CSVLGTGGFMGEKLFF.

This clone has a single count. This chain uses TRBV18 with TRBJ1-2, with TRBD1 identical over 9 bases. With 4 bases clipped from V and 2 bases from J, the junction kept 2 bases outside the gene matches. The CDR3 is 14 residues long. From germline, CDR1 is KGHSH and CDR2 LQKENI. CDR3 sequence: CASSRGQGNYGYTF. CDR3 coding DNA: TGTGCCAGCTCACGAGGACAGGGGAACTATGGCTACACCTTC. The full variable domain, rest sourced from reference TRBV18 and TRBJ1-2, is NAGVMQNPRHLVRRRGQEARLRCSPMKGHSHVYWYRQLPEEGLKFMVYLQKENIIDESGMPKERFSAEFPKEGPSILRIQQVVRGDSAAYFCASSRGQGNYGYTFGSGTRLTVV.